The 27 T cell receptor beta chains below were found in one sample sequenced in a study of blood T cell repertoires in COVID-19. Clones were read by immunoSEQ multiplex PCR, and TCRdb kept only the in-frame ones, dropping some. The table records hundreds of thousands of clones, 86% of them present only once. Sequenced input: peripheral blood. The origin of the receptors is a woman younger than 45 who had recovered from COVID-19.

Notes on this clone: Other DNA sequences within the sample encode an identical CDR3. V and J are TRBV30 and TRBJ1-6; D gene uncertain. The CDR3 is 13 residues long. V was shortened by 4 bases and J by 1 base, with 5 bases between the two germline ends. The germline gives CDR1 GTSNPN, CDR2 SVGIG (reference sequence). The CDR3 bases are TGTGCCTGGACAGGTTCCTATAATTCACCCCTCCACTTT. Protein sequence: CAWTGSYNSPLHF. Together with reference TRBV30 and TRBJ1-6, the CDR3 gives the full variable domain: SQTIHQWPATLVQPVGSPLSLECTVEGTSNPNLYWYRQAAGRGLQLLFYSVGIGQISSEVPQNLSASRPQDRQFILSSKKLLLSDSGFYLCAWTGSYNSPLHFGNGTRLTVT.

The chain joins TRBV27 to TRBJ2-2; perhaps TRBD1 as D (5 bases). CDR1 and CDR2 from the germline V gene are MNHEY and SMNVEV (reference sequence). The CDR3 consists of 19 residues. V dropped 6 bases and J dropped 0 bases, with 23 bases sitting between them. The CDR3 region is CASSPVGPPKAANTGELFF. The CDR3 nucleotides read TGTGCCAGCAGCCCCGTGGGGCCCCCAAAGGCCGCGAACACCGGGGAGCTGTTTTTT.

The sample holds a few counts of this clone. The chain combines TRBV6-5 with TRBJ2-2, with a weak D call TRBD1 (6 bases). CDR1 and CDR2 (germline): MNHEY, SVGAGI. The V gene lost 6 bases and the J gene lost 6 bases, with 17 bases spanning the gap. The CDR3 sequence is 15 residues long. CDR3 in amino acids: CASRGSRTGSGELFF. In DNA form, the CDR3 reads TGTGCCAGCAGGGGGAGTCGTACAGGGTCCGGGGAGCTGTTTTTT.

J is TRBJ2-7 and V is TRBV3-1 (or the pseudogene TRBV3-2); 7 bases align to TRBD1. The CDR3 covers 15 residues. Per germline, CDR1 LGHDT and CDR2 YNNKEL (reference sequence). J was trimmed by 3 bases and V by 5 bases; bases with no gene match: 10. The CDR3: CASSVSSTGNYEQYF. Written as DNA, the CDR3 is TGTGCCAGCAGCGTCTCCTCGACAGGGAACTACGAGCAGTACTTC.

V gene TRBV13 combines with J gene TRBJ2-6; D gene unclear. This CDR3 has 18 amino acids. Trimming cost V 5 bases and J 4 bases, with 21 bases left between them. From germline, CDR1 is PRHDT and CDR2 FYEKMQ (reference sequence). CDR3 nucleotides: TGTGCCAGCAGCCAGCAGACAATTTACTCCCCCGGGGCCAACGTCCTGACTTTC. Its protein is CASSQQTIYSPGANVLTF.

V and J are TRBV5-4 and TRBJ2-3; no definite D call. V was clipped by 1 base and J by 4 bases, with 7 bases between them. The CDR3 has 13 residues. Germline V gives CDR1 SGHNT, CDR2 YYREEE (reference sequence). The CDR3 is CASSLRSPDTQYF. DNA of the CDR3: TGTGCCAGCAGCTTGCGGTCCCCAGATACGCAGTATTTT.

The chain employs TRBV27 and TRBJ2-7; D possibly corresponds to TRBD1 (5 bases). V was trimmed by 0 bases and J by 0 bases, leaving 6 bases between them. This CDR3 has 14 amino acids. CDR1 is MNHEY, CDR2 SMNVEV, per germline (reference sequence). The DNA of the CDR3 is TGTGCCAGCAGTTTATCAGGGGCCTCCTACGAGCAGTACTTC. Translating it yields CASSLSGASYEQYF.

This chain links TRBV5-8 with TRBJ2-7; no clear D. Germline V gene lookup returns CDR1 SGHTS and CDR2 YDEGEE. V lost 4 bases and J 6 bases, leaving 11 bases between the germline ends. The CDR3 loop spans 12 amino acids. The CDR3 sequence: CASSALTSEQYF. The CDR3 nucleotides are TGTGCCAGCAGCGCGCTTACCTCCGAGCAGTACTTC.

The J gene is TRBJ1-5, the V gene TRBV4-1, with D perhaps TRBD1 (5 bases). This CDR3 has 18 amino acids. Per the germline V gene, CDR1 is MGHRA and CDR2 is YSYEKL. V was clipped by 1 base and J by 1 base, with 17 bases between them. For the CDR3, the DNA is TGCGCCAGCAGCCAAGGACGAGGGAGGGGTACCAGCAATCAGCCCCAGCATTTT. This sequence encodes CASSQGRGRGTSNQPQHF.

V and J are TRBV5-4 and TRBJ2-1; D gene unclear. Germline CDR1 and CDR2: SGHNT and YYREEE (reference sequence). CDR3 length equals 12 residues. V was trimmed by 2 bases and J by 8 bases, leaving 8 bases between them. CDR3: CASSFGWDEQFF. In DNA, the CDR3 is TGTGCCAGCAGCTTCGGGTGGGATGAGCAGTTCTTC.

As to this clone: Other DNA sequences in this specimen translate into the identical CDR3. This chain uses TRBV7-2 with TRBJ1-5; D perhaps matches TRBD1 (5 bases). With 2 bases removed from V and 6 bases from J, the gap between germline ends came to 5 bases. CDR3 length: 12 amino acids. In germline, CDR1 is SGHTA, CDR2 FQGNSA. The DNA for the CDR3 is TGTGCCAGCAGCTTAAGGGGTCAGCCCCAGCATTTT. This sequence encodes CASSLRGQPQHF.

A word on this clone: Different DNA sequences within this sample yield the same CDR3. This chain links TRBV24-1 with TRBJ2-5; no clear D gene. Trimming cost V 5 bases and J 4 bases, with 4 bases left between them. Germline V CDR1 and CDR2: KGHDR, SFDVKD. The CDR3 spans 11 residues. The CDR3: CATSAGETQYF. The DNA for the CDR3 is TGTGCCACCAGTGCGGGAGAGACCCAGTACTTC.

The chain has TRBV21-1 and TRBJ1-6; TRBD1 is the table's D call, not checked against the DNA. TRBV21-1 is tagged as a pseudogene. The CDR3 sequence is 18 residues long. CDR3 in amino acids: CASSKVRQVGSYNSPLHF. CDR3 DNA: TGTGCCAGCAGCAAAGTTAGACAGGTCGGTTCCTATAATTCACCCCTCCACTTT.

This chain links TRBV11-2 with TRBJ1-2; 9 bases line up with TRBD1. CDR1 and CDR2 from the germline V gene are SGHAT and FQNNGV. The CDR3 runs to 14 residues. Losses at the gene ends were 5 bases for V and 5 bases for J; bases not matched to a gene: 6. CDR3 sequence: CASSGRDRVYGYTF. CDR3 coding DNA: TGTGCCAGCAGCGGGCGGGACAGGGTTTATGGCTACACCTTC.

The rearrangement links TRBV3-1 (or the pseudogene TRBV3-2) to TRBJ1-1; maybe TRBD1 (5 bases). The CDR3 consists of 13 residues. Trimming cost V 4 bases and J 6 bases, with 12 bases left between them. Germline V lookup: CDR1 LGHDT, CDR2 YNNKEL (reference sequence). The DNA of the CDR3 is TGTGCCAGCAGCCCTGACAGTGCGGCTGAAGCTTTCTTT. Protein: CASSPDSAAEAFF.

The chain is built from TRBV19 and TRBJ2-6; 8 bases agree with TRBD1. V lost 5 bases and J lost 4; bases outside the gene matches: 10. The V gene's germline CDR1 is LNHDA and CDR2 SQIVND (reference sequence). The CDR3 consists of 17 residues. The CDR3, as DNA: TGTGCCAGTAGTGATGAGGACAGGGCGTCCGGGGCCAACGTCCTGACTTTC. This gives the protein CASSDEDRASGANVLTF. Complete variable domain (other parts from reference TRBV19 and TRBJ2-6): DGGITQSPKYLFRKEGQNVTLSCEQNLNHDAMYWYRQDPGQGLRLIYYSQIVNDFQKGDIAEGYSVSREKKESFPLTVTSAQKNPTAFYLCASSDEDRASGANVLTFGAGSRLTVL.

The V call is TRBV4-1, the J call TRBJ1-5; 7 bases fit TRBD1. In germline, CDR1 is MGHRA, CDR2 YSYEKL. Trimming at V came to 6 bases and at J to 3 bases, leaving 5 bases not matched to a gene. CDR3 length: 14 amino acids. The CDR3 is CASRRQGTNQPQHF. The DNA of the CDR3 is TGCGCCAGCAGAAGACAGGGCACCAATCAGCCCCAGCATTTT.

The V and J genes are TRBV10-3 and TRBJ1-1, with TRBD1 matching 8 bases. The CDR3 totals 15 residues. In germline, CDR1 is ENHRY, CDR2 SYGVKD. V shed 4 bases, J shed 3 bases, and the junction held 7 bases outside the gene matches. The CDR3 region has the DNA TGTGCCATCAGTGGAGCGACAGGGGAAGACACTGAAGCTTTCTTT. Amino acid sequence: CAISGATGEDTEAFF.

The J gene is TRBJ2-7, the V gene TRBV6-4; 8 bases are a match to TRBD2. The CDR3 length is 14 residues. In germline, CDR1 is MRHNA, CDR2 SNTAGT. Unmatched junction bases numbered 10, after V lost 7 bases and J lost 5 bases. The CDR3 loop reads CASTISGASNEQYF. CDR3 DNA: TGTGCCAGCACAATTAGCGGGGCAAGCAACGAGCAGTACTTC.

The chain employs TRBV9 and TRBJ1-2, with D tentatively TRBD1 (6 bases). The CDR3 covers 13 residues. With 0 bases removed from V and 8 bases from J, the gap between germline ends came to 11 bases. The germline gives CDR1 SGDLS, CDR2 YYNGEE. Here the CDR3 reads CASSVVSGEGYTF. The CDR3 DNA reads as TGTGCCAGCAGCGTAGTCTCAGGGGAAGGCTACACCTTC.

CDR3 protein: CASSPRGIDYGYTF. CDR3 coding DNA: TGTGCCAGCAGCCCCCGAGGCATCGACTATGGCTACACCTTC. The chain carries TRBV28 and TRBJ1-2; D not resolved. Per the germline V gene, CDR1 is MDHEN and CDR2 is SYDVKM. There are 14 residues in the CDR3. V was cut by 6 bases and J by 3 bases, with 14 bases left in between.

This clone was seen a single time. V gene TRBV4-1 combines with J gene TRBJ1-1; the match to TRBD1 covers 9 bases. The CDR3 extends over 16 amino acids. From germline, CDR1 is MGHRA and CDR2 YSYEKL. J gave up 0 bases and V 8 bases, and 10 bases lay outside the gene matches. CDR3 DNA sequence: TGCGCCAGCCTAGAACCGGGACAGGGAGTGAACACTGAAGCTTTCTTT. Translating gives CASLEPGQGVNTEAFF.

About this clone: Other nucleotide sequences in the sample specify the same CDR3. The chain links TRBV10-3 to TRBJ2-2; D gene ambiguous. Germline V lookup: CDR1 ENHRY, CDR2 SYGVKD. There are 11 residues in the CDR3. V was pared by 7 bases and J by 3 bases, with 3 bases between. The CDR3 coding sequence is TGTGCCATCACCGACACCGGGGAGCTGTTTTTT. This encodes CAITDTGELFF.

Here the CDR3 reads CASSLPGQPQHF. In DNA form, the CDR3 reads TGTGCCAGCAGCTTACCCGGTCAGCCCCAGCATTTT. V gene TRBV7-9 combines with J gene TRBJ1-5; no definite D call. The germline V and J ends were trimmed by 2 bases and 6 bases, with 5 bases remaining between them. This CDR3 spans 12 amino acids. Germline V CDR1 and CDR2: SEHNR, FQNEAQ (reference sequence).

V gene TRBV11-3 combines with J gene TRBJ2-5, with TRBD2 matching 8 bases. Per the germline V gene, CDR1 is SGHNT and CDR2 is YENEEA. This CDR3 comprises 13 residues. The ends lost 5 bases at V and 6 bases at J; junction bases unmatched: 5. DNA for the CDR3: TGTGCCAGCAGCACCGGGGGGGGGAAGACCCAGTACTTC. It translates to CASSTGGGKTQYF. Full variable domain (remainder filled in from reference TRBV11-3 and TRBJ2-5): EAGVVQSPRYKIIEKKQPVAFWCNPISGHNTLYWYLQNLGQGPELLIRYENEEAVDDSQLPKDRFSAERLKGVDSTLKIQPAELGDSAVYLCASSTGGGKTQYFGPGTRLLVL.

The chain is built from TRBV11-3 and TRBJ2-1; weak D call: TRBD2 (6 bases). The CDR3 is made up of 14 amino acids. Deletions cut 8 bases from V and 0 bases from J, with 11 bases between. Germline V gives CDR1 SGHNT, CDR2 YENEEA. The CDR3 DNA reads TGTGCCAGCCAGGTCGGGAGCTCCTACAATGAGCAGTTCTTC. Translation: CASQVGSSYNEQFF.

This chain connects TRBV6-1 to TRBJ1-5; D unclear. Trimming stripped 1 base from V and 2 bases from J, with 6 bases between. The CDR3 extends over 14 amino acids. From germline, CDR1 is MNHNS and CDR2 SASEGT. CDR3 DNA: TGTGCCAGCAGTGAAGGTGCGGGCAATCAGCCCCAGCATTTT. This translates into CASSEGAGNQPQHF.